The rows below give T cell receptor beta chains drawn from one sample of a study of regulatory T cells in long-lasting Graves disease. Each CDR3 protein gets one entry after TCRdb re-called the multiplex PCR reads with MiXCR. Seen here are hundreds of thousands of distinct CDR3 sequences, roughly a sixth observed once, and the top ten hold 25%. In addition, the sample was reused for a study of T cells in Graves' hyperthyroidism and ophthalmopathy.

The sample here was peripheral blood mononuclear cells (PBMCs), taken at new diagnosis, from a patient treated with antithyroid drugs. These receptors originate from a woman aged 40 to 65 with Graves disease. Each CDR3 is given with its conserved first and last residue. A D gene is named only where the DNA matches it firmly. Not every row has a clone size; where given, it reads once, few, many or a size class.

v_gene	d_gene	j_gene	abundance	CDR3aa	CDR3nt
TRBV30	-	TRBJ1-3	many	CAWSSPQTRGNTIYF	TGTGCCTGGAGTTCCCCGCAGACTCGTGGAAACACCATATATTTT
TRBV30	TRBD2	TRBJ2-3	many	CAWSVSGGIDTQYF	TGTGCCTGGAGTGTTAGCGGGGGTATAGATACGCAGTATTTT
TRBV3-1	-	TRBJ2-7	many	CASSQGELGSYEQYF	TGTGCCAGCAGCCAAGGGGAGTTGGGCTCCTACGAGCAGTACTTC
TRBV18	-	TRBJ1-1	many	CASSPTLAPTEAFF	TGTGCCAGCTCACCAACCTTGGCACCCACTGAAGCTTTCTTT
TRBV12-5	-	TRBJ2-7	-	CASGHAATYEQYF	TGTGCTAGTGGCCATGCCGCTACCTACGAGCAGTACTTC
TRBV9	-	TRBJ1-1	few	CASSVVEVRNTEAFF	TGTGCCAGCAGCGTAGTCGAGGTCAGGAACACTGAAGCTTTCTTT
TRBV2	TRBD1	TRBJ2-7	-	CASNPPGQGTYEQYF	TGTGCCAGCAATCCCCCGGGACAGGGAACCTACGAGCAGTACTTC
TRBV10-3	TRBD1	TRBJ1-2	few	CAISESEQDRGLFYTF	TGTGCCATCAGTGAGTCGGAACAGGACAGGGGTCTGTTTTACACCTTC
TRBV11-2	-	TRBJ2-6	many	CASSRVLLSGANVLTF	TGTGCCAGCAGCCGGGTCCTTCTCTCTGGGGCCAACGTCCTGACTTTC
TRBV2	TRBD1	TRBJ1-5	many	CASCRGQGQPQHF	TGTGCCAGCTGCAGGGGGCAGGGTCAGCCCCAGCATTTT
TRBV10-3	-	TRBJ2-3	-	CAISVKGGGSTDTQYF	TGTGCCATCAGTGTCAAGGGAGGGGGGAGCACAGATACGCAGTATTTT